This T cell receptor (beta chain) was recovered during a study of post-analysis software for immune sequencing data. Trimming stripped 5 bases from V and 0 bases from J, with 8 bases between. The CDR3 covers 14 residues. To note about this clonotype: Its antigen is unidentified.

The study's findings and limits: With TRBV5-6, TRBV5-1 and TRBV20-1 included, about five TRBV segments were more frequent in patients than in controls.

TCR beta libraries were prepared from cDNA with unique molecular identifiers. TCRdb reanalysed the PCR reads using MiXCR and keeps one entry per CDR3 protein. The sample shows under 900,000 distinct CDR3 sequences, about 57% of them seen only once. Sequenced sample: blood. This chain connects TRBV12-3 or TRBV12-4 to TRBJ1-5; no definite D call. The sequence derives from a girl aged 10 to 17 with multiple sclerosis. The CDR3 bases are TGTGCCAGCAGTCCCCCTCATAGCAATCAGCCCCAGCATTTT. Translated, it gives CASSPPHSNQPQHF.